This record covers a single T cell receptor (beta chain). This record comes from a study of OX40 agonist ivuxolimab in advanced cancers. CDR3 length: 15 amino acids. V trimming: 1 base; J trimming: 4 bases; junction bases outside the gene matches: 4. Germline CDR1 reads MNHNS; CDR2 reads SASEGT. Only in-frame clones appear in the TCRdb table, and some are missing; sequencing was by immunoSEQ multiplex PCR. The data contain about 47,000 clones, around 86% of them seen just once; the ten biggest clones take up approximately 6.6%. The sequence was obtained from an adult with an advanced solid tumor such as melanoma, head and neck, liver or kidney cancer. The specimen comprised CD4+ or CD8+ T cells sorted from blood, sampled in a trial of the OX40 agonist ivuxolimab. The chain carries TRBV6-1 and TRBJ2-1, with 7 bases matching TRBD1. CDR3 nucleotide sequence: TGTGCCAGCAGTGAAGGAAGGACAGGTTACAATGAGCAGTTCTTC. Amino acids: CASSEGRTGYNEQFF.